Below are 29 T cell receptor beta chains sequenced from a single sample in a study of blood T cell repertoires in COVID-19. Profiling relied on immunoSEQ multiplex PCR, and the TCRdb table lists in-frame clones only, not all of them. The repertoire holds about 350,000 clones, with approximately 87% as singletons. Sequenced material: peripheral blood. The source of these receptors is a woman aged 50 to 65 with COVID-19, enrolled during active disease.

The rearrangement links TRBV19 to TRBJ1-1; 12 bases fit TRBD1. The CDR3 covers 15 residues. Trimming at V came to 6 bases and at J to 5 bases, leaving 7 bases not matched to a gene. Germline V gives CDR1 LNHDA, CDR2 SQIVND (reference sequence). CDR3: CASRGQGAAWTEAFF. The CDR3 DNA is TGTGCCAGTAGGGGACAGGGGGCCGCTTGGACTGAAGCTTTCTTT. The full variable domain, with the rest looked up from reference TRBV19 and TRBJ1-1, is DGGITQSPKYLFRKEGQNVTLSCEQNLNHDAMYWYRQDPGQGLRLIYYSQIVNDFQKGDIAEGYSVSREKKESFPLTVTSAQKNPTAFYLCASRGQGAAWTEAFFGQGTRLTVV.

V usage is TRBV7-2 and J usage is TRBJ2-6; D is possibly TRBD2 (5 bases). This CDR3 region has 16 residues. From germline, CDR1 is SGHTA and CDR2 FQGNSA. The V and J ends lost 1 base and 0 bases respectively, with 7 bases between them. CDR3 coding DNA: TGTGCCAGCAGCTTAGAAGGGAGCTCTGGGGCCAACGTCCTGACTTTC. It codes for CASSLEGSSGANVLTF.

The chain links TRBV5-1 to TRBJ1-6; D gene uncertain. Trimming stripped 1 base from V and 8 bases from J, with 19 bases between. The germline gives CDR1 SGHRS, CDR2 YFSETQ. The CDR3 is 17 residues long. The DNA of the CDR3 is TGCGCCAGCAGCTTGAGACCCCCACCCGACTCCGATTCACCCCTCCACTTT. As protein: CASSLRPPPDSDSPLHF.

CDR3 protein: CASSQGTGSGNTIYF. Here the CDR3 DNA reads TGCGCCAGCAGCCAGGGGACAGGGTCGGGAAACACCATATATTTT. The rearrangement uses TRBV4-1 and TRBJ1-3, with 9 nucleotides matching TRBD1. Germline CDR1 reads MGHRA; CDR2 reads YSYEKL. This CDR3 contains 15 residues. The V and J ends lost 3 bases and 4 bases, in that order; junction bases with no gene match: 4.

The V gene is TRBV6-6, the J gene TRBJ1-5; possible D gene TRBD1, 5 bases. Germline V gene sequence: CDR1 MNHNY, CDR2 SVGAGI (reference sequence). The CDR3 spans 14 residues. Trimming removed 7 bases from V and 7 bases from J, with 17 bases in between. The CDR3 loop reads CASKGQGEIQPQHF. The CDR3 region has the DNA TGTGCCAGCAAGGGGCAGGGCGAAATCCAGCCCCAGCATTTT.

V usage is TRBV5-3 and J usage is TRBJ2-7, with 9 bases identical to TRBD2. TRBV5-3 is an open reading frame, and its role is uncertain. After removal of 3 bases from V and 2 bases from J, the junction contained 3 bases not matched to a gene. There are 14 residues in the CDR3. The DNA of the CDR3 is TGTGCCAGAAGCTCCGGGACTAGCCCCTACGAGCAGTACTTC. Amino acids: CARSSGTSPYEQYF.

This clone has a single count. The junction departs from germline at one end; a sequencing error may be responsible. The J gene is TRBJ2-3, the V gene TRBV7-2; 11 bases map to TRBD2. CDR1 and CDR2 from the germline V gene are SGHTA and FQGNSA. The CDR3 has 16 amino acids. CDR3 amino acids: CASRLGALAGVDTQYF. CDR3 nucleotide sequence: TGTGCCAGCAGGTTAGGGGCACTAGCGGGAGTAGATACGCAGTATTTT. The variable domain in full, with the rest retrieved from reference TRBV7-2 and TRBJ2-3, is GAGVSQSPSNKVTEKGKDVELRCDPISGHTALYWYRQSLGQGLEFLIYFQGNSAPDKSGLPSDRFSAERTGGSVSTLTIQRTQQEDSAVYLCASRLGALAGVDTQYFGPGTRLTVL.

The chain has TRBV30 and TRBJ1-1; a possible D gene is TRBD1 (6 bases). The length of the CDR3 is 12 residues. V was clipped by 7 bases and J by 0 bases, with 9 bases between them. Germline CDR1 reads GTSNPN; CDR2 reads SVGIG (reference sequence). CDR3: CASTGMNTEAFF. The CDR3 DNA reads TGTGCCTCGACAGGTATGAACACTGAAGCTTTCTTT. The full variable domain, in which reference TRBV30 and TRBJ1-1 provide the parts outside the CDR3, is SQTIHQWPATLVQPVGSPLSLECTVEGTSNPNLYWYRQAAGRGLQLLFYSVGIGQISSEVPQNLSASRPQDRQFILSSKKLLLSDSGFYLCASTGMNTEAFFGQGTRLTVV.

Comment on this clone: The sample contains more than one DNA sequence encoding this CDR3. The CDR3 sequence is CASSDRVQPQHF. DNA of the CDR3: TGTGCCAGCAGTGACAGGGTACAGCCCCAGCATTTT. The chain has TRBV6-1 and TRBJ1-5, with a possible D match to TRBD1 (5 bases). Germline V lookup: CDR1 MNHNS, CDR2 SASEGT. This CDR3 contains 12 residues. With 3 bases removed from V and 7 bases from J, the gap between germline ends came to 7 bases.

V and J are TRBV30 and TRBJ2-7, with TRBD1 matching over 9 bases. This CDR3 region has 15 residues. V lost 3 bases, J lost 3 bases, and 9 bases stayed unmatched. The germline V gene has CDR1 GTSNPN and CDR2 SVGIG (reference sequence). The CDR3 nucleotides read TGTGCCTGGAGAATTGGACAGGGGAAAGGCTACGAGCAGTACTTC. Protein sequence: CAWRIGQGKGYEQYF.

CDR3 coding DNA: TGTGCCAGTAGTATAGCGGGAGGGTCCTACAATGAGCAGTTCTTC. It translates to CASSIAGGSYNEQFF. The J gene is TRBJ2-1, the V gene TRBV19; TRBD2 aligns across 8 bases. Germline V lookup: CDR1 LNHDA, CDR2 SQIVND (reference sequence). The CDR3 consists of 15 residues. V dropped 1 base and J dropped 1; count of bases not matched to a gene: 0.

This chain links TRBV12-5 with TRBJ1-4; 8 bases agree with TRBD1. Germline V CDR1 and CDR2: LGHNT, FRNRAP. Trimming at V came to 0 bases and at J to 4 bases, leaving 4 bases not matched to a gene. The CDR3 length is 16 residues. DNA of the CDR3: TGTGCTAGTGGTTTGGTTAGGACAGGGAATAATGAAAAACTGTTTTTT. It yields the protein CASGLVRTGNNEKLFF. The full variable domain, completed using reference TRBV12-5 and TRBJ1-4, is DARVTQTPRHKVTEMGQEVTMRCQPILGHNTVFWYRQTMMQGLELLAYFRNRAPLDDSGMPKDRFSAEMPDATLATLKIQPSEPRDSAVYFCASGLVRTGNNEKLFFGSGTQLSVL.

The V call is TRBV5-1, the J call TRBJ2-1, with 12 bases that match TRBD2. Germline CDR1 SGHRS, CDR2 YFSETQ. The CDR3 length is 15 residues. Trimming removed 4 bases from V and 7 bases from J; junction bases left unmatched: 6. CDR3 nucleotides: TGCGCCAGCAGCAGACTAGCGGGAGAGCAGAATGAGCAGTTCTTC. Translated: CASSRLAGEQNEQFF.

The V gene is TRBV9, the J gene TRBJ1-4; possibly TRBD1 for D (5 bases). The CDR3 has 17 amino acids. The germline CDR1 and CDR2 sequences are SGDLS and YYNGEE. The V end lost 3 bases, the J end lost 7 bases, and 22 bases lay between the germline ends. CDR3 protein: CASSAIPGGALSEKLFF. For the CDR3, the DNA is TGTGCCAGCAGCGCTATCCCCGGGGGTGCTTTAAGTGAAAAACTGTTTTTT.

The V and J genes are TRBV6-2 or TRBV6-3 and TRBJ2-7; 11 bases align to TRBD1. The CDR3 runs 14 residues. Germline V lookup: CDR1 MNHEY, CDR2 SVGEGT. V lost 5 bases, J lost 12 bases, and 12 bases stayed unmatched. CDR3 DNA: TGTGCCAGCAGTAGTCCGGGACAGGGGGTTGTACTGTACTTC. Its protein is CASSSPGQGVVLYF.

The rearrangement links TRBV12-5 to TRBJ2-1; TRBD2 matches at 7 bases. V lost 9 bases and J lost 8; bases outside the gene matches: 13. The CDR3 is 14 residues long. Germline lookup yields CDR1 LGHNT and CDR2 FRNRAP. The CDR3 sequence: CASLYGLAVDEQFF. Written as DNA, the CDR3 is TGTGCTAGCCTTTATGGGCTAGCGGTGGATGAGCAGTTCTTC.

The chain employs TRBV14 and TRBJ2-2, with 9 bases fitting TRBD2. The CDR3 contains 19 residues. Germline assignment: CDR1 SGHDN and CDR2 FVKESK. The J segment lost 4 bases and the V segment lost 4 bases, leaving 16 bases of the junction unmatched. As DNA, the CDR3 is TGTGCCAGCAGCCGAGAGATGTGGAGCGGGAGGAGGACCACCGGGGAGCTGTTTTTT. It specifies CASSREMWSGRRTTGELFF.

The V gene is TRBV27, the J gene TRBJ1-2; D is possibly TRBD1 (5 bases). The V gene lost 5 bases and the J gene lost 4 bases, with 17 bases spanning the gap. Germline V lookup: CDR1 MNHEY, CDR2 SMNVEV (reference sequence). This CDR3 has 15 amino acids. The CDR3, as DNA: TGTGCCAGCAGTACCCGGTTGGGTGGGGCCTATGGCTACACCTTC. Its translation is CASSTRLGGAYGYTF.

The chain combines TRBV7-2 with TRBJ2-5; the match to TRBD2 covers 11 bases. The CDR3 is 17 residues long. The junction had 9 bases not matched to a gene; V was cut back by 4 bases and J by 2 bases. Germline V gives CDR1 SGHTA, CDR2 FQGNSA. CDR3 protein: CASSSRPGLAEQETQYF. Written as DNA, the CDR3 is TGTGCCAGCAGCTCCAGACCGGGACTAGCGGAACAAGAGACCCAGTACTTC.

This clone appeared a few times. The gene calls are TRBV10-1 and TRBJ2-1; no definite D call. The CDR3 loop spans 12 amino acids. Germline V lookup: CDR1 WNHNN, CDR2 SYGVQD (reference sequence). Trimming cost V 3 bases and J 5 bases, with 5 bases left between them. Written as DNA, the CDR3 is TGCGCCAGCAGTGATCTACACAATGAGCAGTTCTTC. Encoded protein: CASSDLHNEQFF.

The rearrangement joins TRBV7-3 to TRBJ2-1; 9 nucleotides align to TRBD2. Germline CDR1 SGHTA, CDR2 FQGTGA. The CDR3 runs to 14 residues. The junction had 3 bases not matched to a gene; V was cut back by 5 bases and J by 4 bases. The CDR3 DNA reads TGTGCCAGCAGCCGGACTAGCGATTACAATGAGCAGTTCTTC. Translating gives CASSRTSDYNEQFF.

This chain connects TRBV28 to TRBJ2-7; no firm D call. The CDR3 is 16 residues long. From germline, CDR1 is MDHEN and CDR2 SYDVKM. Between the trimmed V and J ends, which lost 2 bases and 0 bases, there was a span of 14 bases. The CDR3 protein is CASSLGSPPISYEQYF. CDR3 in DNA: TGTGCCAGCAGTTTAGGTTCTCCCCCTATCTCCTACGAGCAGTACTTC.

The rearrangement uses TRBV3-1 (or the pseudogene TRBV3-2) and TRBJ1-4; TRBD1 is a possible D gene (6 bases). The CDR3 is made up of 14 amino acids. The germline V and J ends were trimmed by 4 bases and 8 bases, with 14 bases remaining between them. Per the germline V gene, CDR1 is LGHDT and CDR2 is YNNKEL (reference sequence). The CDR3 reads CASSRRQETEKLFF. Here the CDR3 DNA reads TGTGCCAGCAGCCGGAGACAGGAGACCGAAAAACTGTTTTTT.

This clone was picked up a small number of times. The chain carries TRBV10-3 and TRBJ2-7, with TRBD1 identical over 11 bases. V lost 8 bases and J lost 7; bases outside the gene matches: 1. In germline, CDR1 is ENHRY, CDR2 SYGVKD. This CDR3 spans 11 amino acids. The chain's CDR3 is CAIRDRGEQYF. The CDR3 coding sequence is TGTGCCATCCGGGACAGGGGGGAGCAGTACTTC.

The CDR3 loop is CATEARSYNEQFF. The CDR3 nucleotides are TGTGCCACCGAAGCGCGCTCCTACAATGAGCAGTTCTTC. The chain links TRBV25-1 to TRBJ2-1; no definite D call. The CDR3 covers 13 residues. Trimming left V 10 bases short and J 0 bases short, with 10 bases between. Germline V gives CDR1 MGHDK, CDR2 SYGVNS.

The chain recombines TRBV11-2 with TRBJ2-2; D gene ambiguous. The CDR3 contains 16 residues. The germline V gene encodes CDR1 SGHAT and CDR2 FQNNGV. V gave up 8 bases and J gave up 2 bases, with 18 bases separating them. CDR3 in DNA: TGTGCCAGCCCCCCCGGTCTTAGCATTAACACCGGGGAGCTGTTTTTT. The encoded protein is CASPPGLSINTGELFF.

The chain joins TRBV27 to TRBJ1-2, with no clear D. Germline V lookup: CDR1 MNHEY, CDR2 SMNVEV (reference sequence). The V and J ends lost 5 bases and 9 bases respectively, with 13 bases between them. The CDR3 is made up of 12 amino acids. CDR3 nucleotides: TGTGCCAGCAGTCCCCGGGGAAAGCGCTACACCTTC. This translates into CASSPRGKRYTF.

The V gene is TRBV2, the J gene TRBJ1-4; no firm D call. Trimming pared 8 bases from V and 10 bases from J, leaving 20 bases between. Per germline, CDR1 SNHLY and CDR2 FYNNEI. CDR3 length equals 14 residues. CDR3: CASGPPIRSGKLFF. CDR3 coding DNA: TGTGCCAGCGGTCCCCCGATCCGATCGGGAAAACTGTTTTTT.

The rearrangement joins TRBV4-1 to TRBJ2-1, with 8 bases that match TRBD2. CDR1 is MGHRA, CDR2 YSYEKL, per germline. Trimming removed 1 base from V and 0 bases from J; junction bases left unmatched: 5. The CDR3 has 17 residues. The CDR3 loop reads CASSQGGGRSSYNEQFF. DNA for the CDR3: TGCGCCAGCAGCCAAGGCGGCGGGAGGAGCTCCTACAATGAGCAGTTCTTC.